The present entry profiles one TCR beta chain with its context. Its target antigen remains unknown. No per-base quality is available; no much larger clone lies one base away. This record belongs to a study of PD-1 blockade in classical Hodgkin lymphoma (TCRdb year 2020). Regarding the research as a whole: Nivolumab dosing was 3 mg/kg intravenously every 2 weeks, continuing until either disease progression or unacceptable toxicity. A peripheral blood immune signature of response to PD-1 blockade in classical Hodgkin lymphoma was defined using TCR beta sequencing and CyTOF.

Genomic DNA was extracted with the Qiagen DNeasy kit from unsorted PBMCs and from negatively selected CD4+ and CD8+ fractions. Using primers that anneal to V and J segments, immunoSEQ multiplex PCR amplified the TCR beta CDR3 regions. Amplification bias was minimized using a synthetic immune receptor repertoire, and residual bias was removed computationally after sequencing. Per the authors' processing: Repertoire diversity was quantified as the Shannon entropy index using custom Python scripts. Unsorted, CD4+ and CD8+ repertoires were analyzed separately, except in combined analyses where CD4+ and CD8+ sequences were merged in silico. A clone was considered expanded if an increase in frequency of at least 2-fold after treatment relative to C1D1 was found, and a pseudocount of 0.5 was applied to clones undetected at baseline. Clones with 0 or 1 copy at C1D1 were classified as singleton clones, and clones with 2 or more copies were classified as non-singleton clones. Clones expanded in unsorted samples were labelled as CD4+, CD8+ or unknown by matching protein sequences in sorted samples from the same patient. Wilcoxon tests on paired samples were used to test changes in diversity from C1D1 to C4D1. The table was pulled from immuneACCESS by TCRdb, which kept in-frame rearrangements only. Such tables lose some clones; where checked, under half of the loss comes from unresolved V genes, and the rest has no known cause. That table supplies the V and J calls and clone size; D and trimming were determined from the DNA. The sample table shows 90,000 to 140,000 clones, and approximately 89% are seen once. Around a fifth of the sample belongs to the ten largest clones.

The full study reports these points: Newly diagnosed patients were reported to have lower baseline TCR diversity than healthy donors, and relapsed/refractory patients were reported to have lower baseline TCR diversity still. The study was restricted to a single clinical trial cohort, and the causes of repertoire differences, possibly disease activity or prior therapy, were left undefined. Trial patients achieving complete response had baseline diversity similar to newly diagnosed patients, whereas partial responders and progressors had significantly lower diversity. Diversity was lower in patients who began nivolumab less than 1 year after ASCT, so these patients were left out of later analyses to avoid confounding by immune reconstitution. CD4+ but not CD8+ TCR diversity rose significantly by C4D1 (p=0.0027 vs p=0.16), most apparent in complete responders (p=0.02).

The time point label, as the study defines it: cycle 4 day 1 (C4D1), after more than five weeks of nivolumab. All trial patients had relapsed after autologous stem cell transplantation, with cohorts A, B and C differing in prior brentuximab vedotin exposure. A total of over 55 patients with relapsed/refractory classical Hodgkin lymphoma made up the trial cohort, and each patient's best overall response was complete response, partial response or progressive disease. Trial patients were treated with single-agent nivolumab in the multi-cohort phase II CheckMate 205 trial. An independent review committee assessed best overall response by applying the 2007 International Working Group response criteria. Trial PBMCs were collected immediately before nivolumab initiation (C1D1) and during therapy at cycle 2 day 1 and cycle 4 day 1. Peripheral blood was collected in 8 mL Vacutainer Cell Preparation Tubes, from which PBMCs were isolated by centrifugation and then cryopreserved.

Trimming accounts for 3 bases at V and 8 bases at J, while the number of junction bases matched to no gene is 4. Via the germline V gene, CDR1 is SGHRS and CDR2 YFSETQ. The CDR3 spans 12 residues, from the cysteine through the phenylalanine. Just CDR3 DNA is preserved here, 36 bases in frame from base 1. The V and J segments used are TRBV5-1 and TRBJ1-2, with TRBD1 identical over 7 junction bases. The receptor comes from a human donor with classical Hodgkin lymphoma. The specimen was peripheral blood mononuclear cells (PBMCs), collected before the fourth cycle of nivolumab. The DNA is as follows: TGCGCCAGCAGCTCCACAGGGGAGGGCTACACCTTC. This codes for CASSSTGEGYTF.